Below are 20 T cell receptor beta chains sequenced from a single sample in a study of beta chain features in type 1 diabetes. The sequenced template was cDNA made from the entire isolated RNA. Profiled with immunoSEQ multiplex PCR; TCRdb holds only in-frame clones, not every one. The sample gives over 150,000 clones, about 13% of which show up once; 0.55% to 0.8% is in the top ten. Specimen: central memory CD4+ T cells from blood. Receptors were obtained from a woman under 30 in good health.

The chain is built from TRBV7-7 and TRBJ2-3, with D maybe TRBD2 (6 bases). V gave up 1 base and J gave up 1 base, with 9 bases separating them. The CDR3 runs 15 residues. Looked up from germline, CDR1 is SSHAT and CDR2 is FNYEAQ (reference sequence). The CDR3 here is CASSLGAGGTDTQYF. For the CDR3, the DNA is TGTGCCAGCAGCTTAGGAGCGGGTGGCACAGATACGCAGTATTTT.

This clone was seen many times. V and J are TRBV28 and TRBJ1-5; TRBD1 aligns across 7 bases. The CDR3 extends over 17 amino acids. J gave up 0 bases and V 6 bases, and 11 bases lay outside the gene matches. Germline V gene data show CDR1 as MDHEN and CDR2 as SYDVKM. In nucleotides, the CDR3 is TGTGCCAGCAGCCTAGCCGGGACAGTTTATAGCAATCAGCCCCAGCATTTT. This gives the protein CASSLAGTVYSNQPQHF.

A few counts support this clone. The chain uses TRBV7-9 and TRBJ2-4; 11 nucleotides align to TRBD2. The CDR3 loop spans 14 amino acids. CDR1 and CDR2 from the germline V gene are SEHNR and FQNEAQ (reference sequence). J gave up 7 bases and V 5 bases, and 4 bases lay outside the gene matches. The CDR3 is CASSPTSGVNIQYF. Written as DNA, the CDR3 is TGTGCCAGCAGCCCGACTAGCGGGGTTAACATTCAGTACTTC.

There are many counts of this clone. The V call is TRBV29-1, the J call TRBJ1-1; D is unclear. Per germline, CDR1 SQVTM and CDR2 ANQGSEA. The CDR3 is 13 amino acids. Trimming removed 4 bases at V and 0 bases at J, with 9 bases between. The CDR3 loop reads CSVVVQMNTEAFF. The CDR3 DNA reads TGCAGCGTTGTAGTACAGATGAACACTGAAGCTTTCTTT. Complete variable domain (other parts from reference TRBV29-1 and TRBJ1-1): SAVISQKPSRDICQRGTSLTIQCQVDSQVTMMFWYRQQPGQSLTLIATANQGSEATYESGFVIDKFPISRPNLTFSTLTVSNMSPEDSSIYLCSVVVQMNTEAFFGQGTRLTVV.

The chain uses TRBV7-2 and TRBJ1-4; D is possibly TRBD1 (5 bases). This CDR3 has 14 residues. V was cut by 3 bases and J by 4 bases, with 9 bases left in between. Germline assignment: CDR1 SGHTA and CDR2 FQGNSA. The CDR3 DNA reads as TGTGCCAGCAGCTTTACAGGCTATAATGAAAAACTGTTTTTT. It encodes CASSFTGYNEKLFF.

This clone was counted a few times. This chain connects TRBV21-1 to TRBJ1-2; the table's D call, TRBD1, was not checked against the DNA. TRBV21-1 is a documented pseudogene. This CDR3 contains 13 residues. As DNA, the CDR3 is TGTGCCACCCCGGAGGGGGCAACCTATGGCTACACCTTC. Protein: CATPEGATYGYTF.

The CDR3 loop reads CASSQGVSVVQETQYF. The DNA of the CDR3 is TGCGCCAGCAGCCAGGGCGTGTCGGTCGTTCAAGAGACCCAGTACTTC. The chain is built from TRBV4-1 and TRBJ2-5; D not resolved. V was trimmed by 3 bases and J by 2 bases, leaving 16 bases between them. The germline CDR1 and CDR2 sequences are MGHRA and YSYEKL. The CDR3 covers 16 residues.

Written as DNA, the CDR3 is TGTGCCAGCAGCTTCTCAGCGGGAGACGGGACCCAGTACTTC. It is translated as CASSFSAGDGTQYF. The chain couples TRBV11-2 to TRBJ2-5, with TRBD2 matching over 8 bases. J was trimmed by 7 bases and V by 3 bases; bases with no gene match: 7. The CDR3 totals 14 residues. CDR1 is SGHAT, CDR2 FQNNGV, per germline.

The rearrangement links TRBV15 to TRBJ2-7; D is possibly TRBD2 (5 bases). Germline V gene sequence: CDR1 LNHNV, CDR2 YYDKDF (reference sequence). V lost 8 bases to trimming and J lost 4 bases, with 18 bases between them. The CDR3 is made up of 14 amino acids. CDR3 DNA: TGTGCCACCCCCGACCTTGGGGAGTGGTACGAGCAGTACTTC. Protein sequence: CATPDLGEWYEQYF.

The chain recombines TRBV6-5 with TRBJ2-4; 8 bases line up with TRBD1. Germline CDR1 MNHEY, CDR2 SVGAGI. There are 12 residues in the CDR3. V dropped 4 bases and J dropped 14; count of bases not matched to a gene: 7. Here the CDR3 DNA reads TGTGCCAGCAGTTCCTTACAGGGGGGCAAGTACTTC. Translating gives CASSSLQGGKYF.

CDR3 DNA: TGTGCCAGCAGCTACAGTCCACAGAGACAGGGAATCTATGGCTACACCTTC. It yields the protein CASSYSPQRQGIYGYTF. V usage is TRBV27 and J usage is TRBJ1-2; 7 nucleotides match TRBD1. Losses at the gene ends were 6 bases for V and 4 bases for J; bases not matched to a gene: 17. The CDR3 contains 17 residues. Germline-derived CDR1 and CDR2 are MNHEY and SMNVEV (reference sequence).

The table lists this clone with a few counts. This rearrangement joins TRBV4-3 to TRBJ1-1; weak D call: TRBD1 (5 bases). From germline, CDR1 is LGHNA and CDR2 YSLEER. Trimming removed 0 bases at V and 10 bases at J, with 12 bases between. This CDR3 region has 13 residues. CDR3 in amino acids: CASSQDRGGAAFF. Written as DNA, the CDR3 is TGCGCCAGCAGCCAAGATCGGGGCGGGGCAGCTTTCTTT.

The rearrangement uses TRBV30 and TRBJ1-4; D ambiguous. Trimming shortened V by 0 bases and J by 0 bases, and 8 bases separated the two germline ends. Germline CDR1 reads GTSNPN; CDR2 reads SVGIG (reference sequence). The CDR3 has 15 amino acids. This CDR3 reads CAWSVPGSTNEKLFF. Written as DNA, the CDR3 is TGTGCCTGGAGTGTACCGGGTTCAACTAATGAAAAACTGTTTTTT.

This chain joins TRBV28 and TRBJ2-1; 9 bases fit TRBD2. Germline trimming cut 6 bases from V and 0 bases from J; bases unmatched to any gene: 9. The CDR3 is 17 amino acids. CDR1 and CDR2 from the germline V gene are MDHEN and SYDVKM. CDR3 sequence (DNA): TGTGCCAGCAGGGTGACTAAGCGGGGGGTCTCCTACAATGAGCAGTTCTTC. Translating gives CASRVTKRGVSYNEQFF.

Many counts were recorded for this clone. This chain joins TRBV28 and TRBJ2-4, with unresolved D. Germline CDR1 and CDR2: MDHEN and SYDVKM. This CDR3 spans 12 amino acids. The ends were cut back, 3 bases at V and 4 bases at J, with 4 bases in the middle. The CDR3 sequence is CASSFGKNIQYF. Written as DNA, the CDR3 is TGTGCCAGCAGTTTCGGGAAAAACATTCAGTACTTC.

The chain recombines TRBV7-8 with TRBJ1-4; tentative D call: TRBD1 (5 bases). V gave up 3 bases and J gave up 3 bases, with 11 bases separating them. CDR1 and CDR2 (germline): SGHVS, FQNEAQ. There are 15 residues in the CDR3. The CDR3 region is CASSFQGGSNEKLFF. The DNA for the CDR3 is TGTGCCAGCAGCTTCCAGGGCGGATCTAATGAAAAACTGTTTTTT. Combining the CDR3 with reference TRBV7-8 and TRBJ1-4 gives the whole variable domain GAGVSQSPRYKVAKRGQDVALRCDPISGHVSLFWYQQALGQGPEFLTYFQNEAQLDKSGLPSDRFFAERPEGSVSTLKIQRTQQEDSAVYLCASSFQGGSNEKLFFGSGTQLSVL.

The V gene is TRBV28, the J gene TRBJ2-4, with 7 bases that match TRBD1. Germline V gene data show CDR1 as MDHEN and CDR2 as SYDVKM. The CDR3 is 14 residues long. Trimming at V came to 3 bases and at J to 3 bases, leaving 2 bases not matched to a gene. CDR3 loop: CASSFDRVKNIQYF. DNA of the CDR3: TGTGCCAGCAGTTTCGACAGGGTCAAAAACATTCAGTACTTC.

This clone was counted once. V usage is TRBV29-1 and J usage is TRBJ1-2, with D perhaps matching TRBD1 (6 bases). This CDR3 has 12 amino acids. In germline, CDR1 is SQVTM, CDR2 ANQGSEA. V was trimmed by 7 bases and J by 1 base, leaving 10 bases between them. The CDR3 sequence: CSGIRGNYGYTF. As DNA, the CDR3 is TGCAGCGGGATCAGGGGTAACTATGGCTACACCTTC. Using reference TRBV29-1 and TRBJ1-2 for the parts outside the CDR3, the full variable domain is SAVISQKPSRDICQRGTSLTIQCQVDSQVTMMFWYRQQPGQSLTLIATANQGSEATYESGFVIDKFPISRPNLTFSTLTVSNMSPEDSSIYLCSGIRGNYGYTFGSGTRLTVV.

This clone appeared a few times. The genes are TRBV7-2 and TRBJ2-3; TRBD2 matches at 7 bases. The CDR3 is 16 amino acids. In germline, CDR1 is SGHTA, CDR2 FQGNSA. V shed 4 bases, J shed 1 base, and the junction held 8 bases outside the gene matches. The DNA of the CDR3 is TGTGCCAGCAGCTCTTTTCCTCGGGGGGGCACAGATACGCAGTATTTT. Protein sequence: CASSSFPRGGTDTQYF. Filled out from reference TRBV7-2 and TRBJ2-3, the complete variable domain reads GAGVSQSPSNKVTEKGKDVELRCDPISGHTALYWYRQSLGQGLEFLIYFQGNSAPDKSGLPSDRFSAERTGGSVSTLTIQRTQQEDSAVYLCASSSFPRGGTDTQYFGPGTRLTVL.

The V call is TRBV2, the J call TRBJ2-1, with D possibly TRBD1 on 6 matching bases. Germline V CDR1 and CDR2: SNHLY, FYNNEI. The CDR3 sequence is 14 residues long. V was pared by 7 bases and J by 4 bases, with 14 bases between. The CDR3 region is CASKIDRTYNEQFF. DNA of the CDR3: TGTGCCAGCAAAATCGACAGGACATACAATGAGCAGTTCTTC.